This record looks at one T cell receptor beta chain sequence and its context. Germline V CDR1 and CDR2: MNHEY, SMNVEV (reference sequence). The CDR3 is 14 residues long. The V segment lost 5 bases and the J segment 10 bases; nucleotides outside the gene matches: 6. The entry originates in a study of blood T cell repertoires in COVID-19. Turning to the study itself: There were acute and convalescent COVID-19 samples, and they came from the United States, Italy and Spain. Nucleic acid was either cDNA or gDNA, and it came from T cells, B-cell-depleted T cells, or PBMCs.

Original processing notes: Estimates of nucleated cell counts were drawn from the amplification of reference gene primers. Repertoires were generated with immunoSEQ multiplex PCR, while TCRdb's copy carries only in-frame clones and drops some. V and J calls and clone size are copied from that table; D and trimming were computed from the DNA. The sample carries roughly 410,000 clones, 89% recorded once. Source material: peripheral blood. The V call is TRBV27, the J call TRBJ1-6, with 9 bases identical to TRBD1. This receptor was obtained from a man aged 35 to 55 with acute or convalescent COVID-19. The CDR3 nucleotides read TGTGCCAGCAGTCCGACAGGGGGTTTCTCACCCCTCCACTTT. Protein sequence: CASSPTGGFSPLHF.